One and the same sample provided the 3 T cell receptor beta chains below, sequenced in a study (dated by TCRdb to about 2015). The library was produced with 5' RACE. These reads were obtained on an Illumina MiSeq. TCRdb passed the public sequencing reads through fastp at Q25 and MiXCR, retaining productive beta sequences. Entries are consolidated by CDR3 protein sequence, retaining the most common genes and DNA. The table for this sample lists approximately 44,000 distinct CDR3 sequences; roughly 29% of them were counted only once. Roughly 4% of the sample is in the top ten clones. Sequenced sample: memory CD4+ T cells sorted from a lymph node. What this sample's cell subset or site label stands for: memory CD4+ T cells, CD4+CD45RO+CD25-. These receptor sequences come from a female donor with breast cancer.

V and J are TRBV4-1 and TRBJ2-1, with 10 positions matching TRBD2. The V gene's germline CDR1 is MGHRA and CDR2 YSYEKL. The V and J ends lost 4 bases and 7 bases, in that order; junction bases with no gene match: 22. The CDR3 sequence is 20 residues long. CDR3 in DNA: TGCGCCAGCAGCCCTCCAAACTATTTAAAGGGGCTAGCGGGAGATAATGAGCAGTTCTTC. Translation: CASSPPNYLKGLAGDNEQFF.

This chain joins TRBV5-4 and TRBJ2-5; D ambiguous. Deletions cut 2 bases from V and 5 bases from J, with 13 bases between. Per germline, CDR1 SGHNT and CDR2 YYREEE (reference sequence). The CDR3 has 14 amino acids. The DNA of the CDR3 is TGTGCCAGCAGCTTAATTTCCGTTCCGGAGACCCAGTACTTC. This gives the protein CASSLISVPETQYF.

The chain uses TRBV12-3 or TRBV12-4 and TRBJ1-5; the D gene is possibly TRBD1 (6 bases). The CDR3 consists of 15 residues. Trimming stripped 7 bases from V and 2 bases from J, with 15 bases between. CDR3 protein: CASTLTGLGNQPQHF. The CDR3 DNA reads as TGTGCCAGCACCCTGACAGGTCTAGGCAATCAGCCCCAGCATTTT.